Included here is one T cell receptor (beta chain) sequence, with context. The sample comes from a study of blood T cell repertoires in COVID-19. Measured with immunoSEQ multiplex PCR; TCRdb has only the in-frame clones, and not every one. Of about 190,000 clones in the sample, 65% to 85% are singletons; the top ten hold under 3.5%. Germline V lookup: CDR1 WNHNN, CDR2 SYGVQD (reference sequence). CDR3 size: 16 residues. V gave up 0 bases and J gave up 5 bases; unmatched junction bases: 3. V usage is TRBV10-1 and J usage is TRBJ2-2, with 10 bases that match TRBD1. This clonotype was sampled from a man aged 50 to 59 with active or convalescent COVID-19. Input material: peripheral blood. The DNA of the CDR3 is TGCGCCAGCAGTGAGTCTAGGACAGGGGGGACCGGGGAGCTGTTTTTT. It is translated as CASSESRTGGTGELFF.